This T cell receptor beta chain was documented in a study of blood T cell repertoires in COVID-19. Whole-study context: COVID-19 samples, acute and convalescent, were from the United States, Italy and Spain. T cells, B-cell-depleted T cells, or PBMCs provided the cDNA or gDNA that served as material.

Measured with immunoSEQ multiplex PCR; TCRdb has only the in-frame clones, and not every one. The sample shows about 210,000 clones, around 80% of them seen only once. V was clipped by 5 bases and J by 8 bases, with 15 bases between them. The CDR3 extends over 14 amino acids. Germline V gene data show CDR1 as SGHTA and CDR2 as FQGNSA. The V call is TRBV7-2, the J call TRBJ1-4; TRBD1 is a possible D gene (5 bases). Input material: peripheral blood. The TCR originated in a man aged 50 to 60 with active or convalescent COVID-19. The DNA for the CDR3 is TGTGCCAGCAGCGGCGGGGAGGGACGCGAAAAACTGTTTTTT. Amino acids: CASSGGEGREKLFF.